This T cell receptor beta chain was retrieved from a study of T-cell memory formation after mild COVID-19. Study background: TCR clusters were largely donor specific. Study outcomes and limitations: Some responding clones appeared in pre-infection memory, suggesting cross-reactive memory joined. Contracting CD8+ clones were enriched in EMRA, CD4+ mainly in CM and EM.

Notes on this clonotype: Its antigen is currently unknown.

CDR1 and CDR2 (germline): MNHEY, SVGAGI. V lost 0 bases and J lost 4, with 12 bases in between. The CDR3 has 15 amino acids. Employing constant-segment primers, 5'RACE generated TCR alpha and TCR beta cDNA libraries bearing sample barcodes and UMIs. Via MiXCR, TCRdb re-called the 5' RACE reads, giving one row per CDR3 protein. The repertoire includes roughly 200,000 distinct CDR3 sequences, about a sixth of them detected once, and 2% to 3% sits in the top ten. The chain employs TRBV6-5 and TRBJ1-2; maybe TRBD1 (5 bases). The receptor was derived from an adult woman who had mild COVID-19 (a few samples of this study predate the infection). Cell type and time point are not known. The sequencing sample was made of PBMCs or a T cell subset sorted from them (not recorded which). The CDR3 reads CASSYSAGRGYGYTF. The CDR3 DNA is TGTGCCAGCAGTTACTCTGCAGGGAGAGGCTATGGCTACACCTTC.